The clone carrying this T cell receptor beta chain was seen repeatedly, ten times or more. The antigen remains unidentified. Germline V lookup: CDR1 SEHNR, CDR2 FQNEAQ (reference sequence). This CDR3 has 14 residues. Trimming removed 1 base from V and 7 bases from J, with 11 bases in between. The data were taken from a study of beta chain bispecific antibodies for T cell cancers. Study in general: Surface TRBV12 (TRBV12-3) was on Jurkat, TRBV5-5 on HPB-ALL.

Libraries carried unique molecular identifiers used for clonotype counts. TCRdb called the 5' RACE reads again in MiXCR, with one record for every CDR3 protein. The sample yields some 20,000 distinct CDR3 sequences, approximately 1.9% seen once. Either OKT3 anti-CD3 antibody or CD3/CD28 beads expanded T cells from blood mononuclear cells over about three days. Anti-TRBV12 bispecific coculture of Jurkat cells with normal T cells. Expanded T cells grew in IL-2 (approximately 100 IU/ml) plus IL-7 (5 ng/ml). Findings of the study overall: Most targeted TRBV signal came from the leukemia cell line cells, not normal T cells. After anti-TRBV12 rather than anti-CD19 exposure, TRBV12-3 made up about 99% less of total TRBV signal.

This sequence was found in a human donor in good health. Some clones in this sample may be carry-over from other donors' samples. This chain joins TRBV7-9 and TRBJ2-1; D remains unclear. The input for sequencing was healthy donor T cells cultured with leukemia cells, taken from a culture containing a bispecific antibody targeting TCR Vbeta12. CDR3 amino acids: CASSLGVGENEQFF. The CDR3 DNA is TGTGCCAGCAGCTTAGGAGTGGGTGAGAATGAGCAGTTCTTC.